Listed below are T cell receptor beta chains from one sample, sequenced in a study of CD8+ T cells in alopecia areata. This table comes from immunoSEQ multiplex PCR, and its TCRdb copy is limited to in-frame clones, with some not included. The data contain around 98,000 clones, less than 50% of them singletons. Sequencing used CD4+ T cells sorted from blood. All receptors come from a human donor with alopecia areata. Each CDR3 is given with its conserved first and last residue. The D gene is left open where the match is weak. For some rows the clone size is stated as once, few or many, or as a class when expanded; others skip it.

V	J	D	size	CDR3	DNA
TRBV7-9	TRBJ2-1	TRBD1	few	CASSVGTGNNNEQFF	TGTGCCAGCAGCGTCGGGACAGGCAATAACAATGAGCAGTTCTTC
TRBV2	TRBJ2-3	.	few	CASRVGDTQYF	TGTGCCAGCAGGGTGGGAGATACGCAGTATTTT
TRBV5-1	TRBJ2-5	.	once	CASSLVSGSGETQYF	TGCGCCAGCAGCTTGGTTTCCGGGAGTGGGGAGACCCAGTACTTC
TRBV29-1	TRBJ2-7	TRBD1	few	CSAAPGQGAYEQYF	TGCAGCGCTGCTCCGGGACAGGGGGCTTACGAGCAGTACTTC
TRBV29-1	TRBJ1-1	TRBD1	few	CSVFAGQGEAFF	TGCAGCGTGTTCGCCGGACAGGGGGAAGCTTTCTTT
TRBV28	TRBJ1-5	.	few	CASSLLNRAGPQHF	TGTGCCAGCAGTTTACTCAACAGGGCAGGGCCCCAGCATTTT
TRBV29-1	TRBJ2-7	.	few	CSVGQRYGKDEQYF	TGCAGCGTGGGCCAGAGGTACGGGAAGGACGAGCAGTACTTC
TRBV29-1	TRBJ2-5	.	.	CSARDSKETQYF	TGCAGCGCTCGGGACTCTAAGGAGACCCAGTACTTC
TRBV18	TRBJ2-5	.	.	CASSPTGLQETQYF	TGTGCCAGCTCCCCAACAGGGCTCCAAGAGACCCAGTACTTC
TRBV29-1	TRBJ2-7	TRBD2	few	CSVGLAGSLEQYF	TGCAGCGTTGGTCTAGCGGGTTCTTTGGAGCAGTACTTC
TRBV5-1	TRBJ2-1	.	.	CASSLDSQASNEQFF	TGCGCCAGCAGCTTGGACAGTCAGGCGAGCAATGAGCAGTTCTTC
TRBV29-1	TRBJ2-7	.	few	CSVVPGSYEQYF	TGCAGCGTTGTCCCGGGATCCTACGAGCAGTACTTC
TRBV30	TRBJ2-7	TRBD1	.	CAWNGDRGAYEQYF	TGTGCCTGGAATGGGGACAGGGGGGCCTACGAGCAGTACTTC
TRBV29-1	TRBJ2-7	.	few	CSVVVGNYEQYF	TGCAGCGTTGTGGTAGGTAACTACGAGCAGTACTTC
TRBV5-1	TRBJ2-5	.	.	CASSLEGTQYF	TGCGCCAGCAGCTTAGAGGGGACCCAGTACTTC